This T cell receptor (beta chain) derives from a study of memory CD4+ T cells and cytomegalovirus serostatus (dated by TCRdb to the late 2010s). At the level of the whole study: The cohort comprised about 33 healthy Belgian adults, 9 CMV seropositive and around 24 CMV seronegative. To replicate a published TCR-based CMV serostatus classifier, the researchers sequenced the CD4+ memory TCRbeta repertoires of a Belgian cohort whose cytomegalovirus serostatus was known.

The study at large found these results: The original-framework classifier achieved a median bootstrapped AUC of almost 0.97 with a 95% CI of 0.76-1.00 on the Belgian cohort. Results were interpreted as suggesting that the CMV-associated TCR signature is largely present in the CD4+ memory repertoire. Only CD4+CD45RO+ memory cells were sequenced, in contrast to the original study, in which naive and memory CD4+ and CD8+ populations were covered. For CMV serostatus prediction, a median bootstrapped AUC of about 0.95 was reached with the original framework, and a median bootstrapped AUC of roughly 0.92 was reached with a US-trained random forest. Among the 150 or so previously reported CMV-associated TCRbeta sequences, 67 showed up in the CD4+ memory repertoires, with each one found in between one and five individuals.

Genomic DNA was extracted from sorted cells with the Quick-DNA Microprep Kit. Amplification of TCRbeta DNA was done with the immunoSEQ hsTCRbeta kit, following the protocol from the manufacturer. TCRbeta libraries were sequenced on an Illumina MiSeq instrument. Under the source paper's analysis protocol: Removing out-of-frame sequences left some 2,200,000 distinct TCRbeta sequences, an average of approximately 61,000 per individual. Each individual was scored according to the count of more than 150 previously reported CMV-associated TCRbeta sequences and the total productive distinct TCRbeta count. A beta-binomial model was reimplemented in Python, and scikit-learn random forests with default parameters were trained on data from the US cohort. On the Belgian cohort, classifier performance was reported as the median AUC, along with percentile confidence intervals, across 10,000 bootstrap iterations. TCRdb took this table from immuneACCESS and kept in-frame rearrangements with V and J called. Such tables lack part of the clones; where checked against another copy, unresolved V genes explain under half of the gap, and the rest is unexplained. That table supplies the V and J calls and clone size; D and trimming were determined from the DNA. In all, the sample holds tens of thousands of clones, and about 70% of those were seen once. The ten largest clonotypes hold 2.6% of the sample.

A FACSAria II was used to sort memory CD4+ T cells, defined as single viable CD3+CD4+CD8-CD45RO+ cells. CMV serostatus was determined with a Roche Elecsys assay detecting serum IgG against CMV pp150, pp28, p38 and p52. Following thawing, total CD4+ T cells were enriched through positive selection using CD4 magnetic microbeads. The samples came from a different study that was designed specifically to examine the CD4+ T cell memory repertoire. Peripheral blood mononuclear cells were isolated and cryopreserved according to standard operating procedures, and serum was kept at -80 degrees C. The staining used CD3-PerCP (BW264/56), CD4-APC (RPA-T4), CD45RO-PE (UCHT1) and CD8-Pacific Orange (3B5) antibodies, and Sytox blue was used to exclude non-viable cells. Worth noting for this clone: There is no known antigen for this receptor. Nothing much larger sits one base from this clone, and base qualities are not available.

The CDR3 runs 13 amino acids, cysteine and phenylalanine included. The only DNA kept is the CDR3, 39 bases in frame from the first base. V and J are truncated by 5 bases and 5 bases respectively, leaving an intervening sequence of 10 bases. CDR1 SGHTA and CDR2 FQGNSA are derived from the germline V gene. Recombination connected TRBV7-2 to TRBJ2-1, with the D segment identity uncertain. Input material: memory CD4+ T cells from blood. The clonotype was recovered from an adult in good health and CMV-seropositive. The CDR3 reads CASSPYGNNEQFF. The sequenced DNA: TGTGCCAGCAGCCCCTACGGAAACAATGAGCAGTTCTTC.